This T cell receptor (beta chain) was captured by sequencing in a study of Ad26.COV2.S vaccination and SARS-CoV-2 variants. Repertoires were generated with immunoSEQ multiplex PCR, while TCRdb's copy carries only in-frame clones and drops some. Of about 280,000 clones in the sample, about 89% were seen once. Stated treatment: around 19 received Ad26.COV2.S at low or high dose, single or two shots; a few received placebo; per-sample allocation not given. It was on day 63 after the first vaccine or placebo injection that samples were taken. Trimming took 7 bases from V and 3 from J, leaving 20 bases between them. CDR3 size: 16 residues. Per the germline V gene, CDR1 is SGDLS and CDR2 is YYNGEE.

This receptor was obtained from a person between 18 and 65 years old who received the Ad26.COV2.S COVID-19 vaccine or a placebo. The specimen comprised peripheral blood, sampled in a trial of Ad26.COV2.S vaccine versus placebo. The V call is TRBV9, the J call TRBJ2-1; maybe TRBD1 (5 bases). For the CDR3, the DNA is TGTGCCAGCGCATGTGGGGCCCACCCGCTCTACAATGAGCAGTTCTTC. Protein product: CASACGAHPLYNEQFF.